This T cell receptor (beta chain) derives from a study of T cells after yellow fever vaccination. The study made its TCR cDNA through 5'RACE template switching. That step introduced a universal primer site along with UMIs. TCRdb used MiXCR to reprocess the 5' RACE reads, holding one entry per CDR3 protein. Among 95,000 to 100,000 distinct CDR3 sequences listed, approximately 6.3% were seen once. Points from the study as a whole: A weaker secondary response peaked on day 5, the primary on day 15. Reappearing after the booster were most of the clones from primary vaccination (about 96% CD4, 88% CD8). Relatively few clonotypes were ones that appeared in both CD4 and CD8 compartments.

With regard to this clonotype: What it recognizes is unknown.

Germline loops: CDR1 KGHSH, CDR2 LQKENI. The germline V and J ends were trimmed by 4 bases and 3 bases, with 16 bases remaining between them. This CDR3 spans 15 amino acids. Here the sequenced sample was CD8+ T cells sorted from PBMCs, taken 10 days after the yellow fever booster vaccination. The TCR comes from a man between 18 and 29 years old who received the YFV17D yellow fever vaccine. The chain joins TRBV18 to TRBJ2-7; D ambiguous. As DNA, the CDR3 is TGTGCCAGCTCACGGCCTAAATCAACGAGCTACGAGCAGTACTTC. It specifies CASSRPKSTSYEQYF.